The rows below give T cell receptor beta chains drawn from one sample of a study of blood T cell repertoires in COVID-19. This table comes from immunoSEQ multiplex PCR, and its TCRdb copy is limited to in-frame clones, with some not included. Of approximately 450,000 clones listed, roughly nine tenths were seen once; the top ten hold nearly 2%. The sample comprised PBMCs or T cells enriched from blood (not recorded which). These receptors were taken from a young woman with acute COVID-19. Each CDR3 is given with its conserved first and last residue. A D gene is named only where the DNA matches it firmly. Size is stated for part of the rows, as once, few or many counts, or as a class when the clone is expanded.

clone_size	v_call	j_call	d_call	cdr3_aa	cdr3_nt
.	TRBV7-9	TRBJ2-1	.	CASSLFQYSYNEQFF	TGTGCCAGCAGCTTATTTCAGTACTCCTACAATGAGCAGTTCTTC
.	TRBV28	TRBJ1-2	TRBD1	CASEQGSNDYGYTF	TGTGCCAGTGAACAGGGGTCAAATGACTATGGCTACACCTTC
.	TRBV7-3	TRBJ2-7	TRBD2	CASSLSFQRGGQLSF	TGTGCCAGCAGCTTAAGTTTCCAGCGGGGGGGCCAATTAAGCTTC
.	TRBV15	TRBJ1-1	.	CATSNPMNTEAFF	TGTGCCACCAGCAACCCTATGAACACTGAAGCTTTCTTT
.	TRBV7-2	TRBJ1-5	.	CASSFGGAYSNQPQHF	TGTGCCAGCAGCTTTGGAGGAGCTTATAGCAATCAGCCCCAGCATTTT
.	TRBV11-1	TRBJ2-7	TRBD2	CASSQTSGVYEQYF	TGTGCCAGCAGTCAGACTAGCGGGGTCTACGAGCAGTACTTC
.	TRBV5-6	TRBJ2-3	.	CASSLELVYSTDTQYF	TGTGCCAGCAGCTTGGAGCTCGTGTATAGCACAGATACGCAGTATTTT
.	TRBV28	TRBJ1-1	TRBD1	CATSPGQGAFDTEAFF	TGTGCCACGTCTCCGGGACAGGGGGCATTTGACACTGAAGCTTTCTTT
.	TRBV7-2	TRBJ1-5	TRBD1	CASSTLEGQNQPQHF	TGTGCCAGCAGTACCCTCGAGGGACAGAATCAGCCCCAGCATTTT
.	TRBV6-1	TRBJ1-5	.	CASSENRGSNQPQHF	TGTGCCAGCAGTGAAAATAGAGGTAGCAATCAGCCCCAGCATTTT
once	TRBV6-1	TRBJ1-6	.	CASSETLTGSYNSPLHF	TGTGCCAGCAGTGAAACTTTGACAGGCTCCTATAATTCACCCCTCCACTTT
.	TRBV10-3	TRBJ2-7	.	CAVSFRDYEQYF	TGTGCCGTTTCCTTCAGGGACTACGAGCAGTACTTC
.	TRBV6-5	TRBJ2-3	.	CASSTGLPPDTQYF	TGTGCCAGCAGTACAGGGCTCCCGCCAGATACGCAGTATTTT
.	TRBV11-3	TRBJ2-7	TRBD2	CASSLAGGFTYEQYF	TGTGCCAGCAGCTTAGCGGGAGGGTTTACCTACGAGCAGTACTTC
.	TRBV10-3	TRBJ1-5	.	CAISESGTNQPQHF	TGTGCCATCAGTGAGTCGGGCACCAACCAGCCCCAGCATTTT
.	TRBV7-2	TRBJ1-1	.	CASSFGPGETEAFF	TGTGCCAGCAGCTTTGGCCCCGGGGAAACTGAAGCTTTCTTT
.	TRBV7-2	TRBJ1-5	TRBD1	CASSLVTGAASNQPQHF	TGTGCCAGCAGCTTAGTGACAGGGGCCGCTAGCAATCAGCCCCAGCATTTT
.	TRBV10-3	TRBJ1-2	.	CAISAGQVNGYTF	TGTGCCATCAGTGCGGGACAAGTGAATGGCTACACCTTC
.	TRBV4-3	TRBJ2-5	.	CASSQDVQTQETQYF	TGCGCCAGCAGCCAAGATGTCCAAACTCAAGAGACCCAGTACTTC
few	TRBV29-1	TRBJ1-1	.	CSVGIRVSTEAFF	TGCAGCGTTGGAATTCGAGTGAGCACTGAAGCTTTCTTT
.	TRBV5-6	TRBJ1-2	TRBD1	CASSSRDRGRRLEGYTF	TGTGCCAGCAGCTCCCGGGACAGGGGGCGCAGGTTGGAAGGCTACACCTTC
.	TRBV7-9	TRBJ1-1	TRBD1	CASSPTNRGGTEAFF	TGTGCCAGCAGCCCAACTAACAGGGGGGGAACTGAAGCTTTCTTT
.	TRBV3-1/TRBV3-2	TRBJ2-7	TRBD2	CASSQPGLNYEQYF	TGTGCCAGCAGCCAACCGGGACTAAACTACGAGCAGTACTTC
.	TRBV7-2	TRBJ2-6	TRBD2	CASSAGGAGANVLTF	TGTGCCAGCAGCGCGGGAGGGGCTGGGGCCAACGTCCTGACTTTC
.	TRBV7-9	TRBJ1-5	TRBD1	CASSLALGQGDEPQHF	TGTGCCAGCAGCTTAGCGCTCGGGCAGGGGGATGAGCCCCAGCATTTT
once	TRBV18	TRBJ1-2	TRBD1	CASSQGQMSTYGYTF	TGTGCCAGCTCACAGGGACAGATGAGTACCTATGGCTACACCTTC
.	TRBV12-3/TRBV12-4	TRBJ2-2	TRBD1	CASRGTGTGELFF	TGTGCCAGCAGGGGGACAGGGACCGGGGAGCTGTTTTTT
.	TRBV5-1	TRBJ2-3	.	CASSLAASDTQYF	TGCGCCAGCAGCTTGGCTGCCAGTGATACGCAGTATTTT
.	TRBV27	TRBJ2-2	.	CASTPLGTGELFF	TGTGCCAGCACCCCGCTAGGCACCGGGGAGCTGTTTTTT
.	TRBV24-1	TRBJ1-5	.	CATSESDRRNQPQHF	TGTGCCACCAGTGAATCCGACAGGAGGAATCAGCCCCAGCATTTT
.	TRBV30	TRBJ2-7	.	CAWSALGAPDEQYF	TGTGCCTGGAGTGCACTGGGGGCGCCGGACGAGCAGTACTTC
.	TRBV6-5	TRBJ1-2	.	CVSGGNYGYTF	TGTGTCTCGGGGGGTAACTATGGCTACACCTTC
.	TRBV9	TRBJ2-1	.	CASSGPGQVVFF	TGTGCCAGCAGCGGACCCGGTCAGGTCGTGTTCTTC
many	TRBV4-3	TRBJ2-7	TRBD2	CASSQDRSSGAYEQYF	TGCGCCAGCAGCCAAGATAGGTCTAGCGGTGCCTACGAGCAGTACTTC
.	TRBV28	TRBJ2-5	TRBD2	CASSFETSGSGVKETQYF	TGTGCCAGCAGTTTTGAGACTAGCGGGAGTGGGGTGAAAGAGACCCAGTACTTC
once	TRBV6-5	TRBJ1-2	TRBD1	CASSRRQGYGYTF	TGTGCCAGCAGTCGTCGACAGGGCTATGGCTACACCTTC
.	TRBV4-3	TRBJ2-2	.	CASSQDRGTGELFF	TGCGCCAGCAGCCAAGATCGGGGTACAGGGGAGCTGTTTTTT
once	TRBV5-1	TRBJ1-6	TRBD1	CASSPGQGNSPLHF	TGCGCCAGCAGCCCGGGACAGGGAAATTCACCCCTCCACTTT
.	TRBV5-5	TRBJ2-5	.	CASRLTGQVQETQYF	TGTGCCAGCAGGCTTACGGGACAAGTCCAAGAGACCCAGTACTTC
.	TRBV5-4	TRBJ2-1	.	CASSLSDEQFF	TGTGCCAGCAGCTTGTCCGATGAGCAGTTCTTC
.	TRBV6-2/TRBV6-3	TRBJ2-7	.	CASSGGTPPEEQYF	TGTGCCAGCAGTGGGGGGACTCCCCCGGAGGAGCAGTACTTC
.	TRBV7-9	TRBJ2-1	TRBD2	CASSEPLAGLYNEQFF	TGTGCCAGCAGCGAGCCCCTAGCGGGGCTTTACAATGAGCAGTTCTTC
.	TRBV30	TRBJ2-1	TRBD2	CAWSVLAGDPDEQFF	TGTGCCTGGAGTGTACTAGCGGGGGACCCGGATGAGCAGTTCTTC
.	TRBV15	TRBJ2-1	TRBD2	CATSRSGTSGVHEQFF	TGTGCCACCAGCAGATCGGGGACTAGCGGAGTCCATGAGCAGTTCTTC
.	TRBV11-2	TRBJ2-7	.	CASSLVGRGLEGEQYF	TGTGCCAGCAGCTTAGTAGGTCGAGGGCTCGAAGGCGAGCAGTACTTC
.	TRBV5-1	TRBJ2-2	.	CASSPTRIGELFF	TGCGCCAGCAGCCCGACAAGAATCGGGGAGCTGTTTTTT
.	TRBV4-3	TRBJ1-4	.	CASSQRGNEKLFF	TGCGCCAGCAGCCAAAGGGGCAATGAAAAACTGTTTTTT
.	TRBV2	TRBJ1-4	TRBD1	CASSDQGGKLFF	TGTGCCAGCAGTGATCAGGGGGGAAAACTGTTTTTT
.	TRBV7-2	TRBJ1-5	.	CASSLVSSSNQPQHF	TGTGCCAGCAGCTTAGTGAGCTCCAGCAATCAGCCCCAGCATTTT
.	TRBV11-2	TRBJ1-2	.	CASSPDGGGYGYTF	TGTGCCAGCAGCCCGGACGGGGGGGGCTATGGCTACACCTTC
.	TRBV24-1	TRBJ2-5	TRBD1	CATGGTGKAETQYF	TGTGCCACGGGAGGGACAGGGAAGGCGGAGACCCAGTACTTC